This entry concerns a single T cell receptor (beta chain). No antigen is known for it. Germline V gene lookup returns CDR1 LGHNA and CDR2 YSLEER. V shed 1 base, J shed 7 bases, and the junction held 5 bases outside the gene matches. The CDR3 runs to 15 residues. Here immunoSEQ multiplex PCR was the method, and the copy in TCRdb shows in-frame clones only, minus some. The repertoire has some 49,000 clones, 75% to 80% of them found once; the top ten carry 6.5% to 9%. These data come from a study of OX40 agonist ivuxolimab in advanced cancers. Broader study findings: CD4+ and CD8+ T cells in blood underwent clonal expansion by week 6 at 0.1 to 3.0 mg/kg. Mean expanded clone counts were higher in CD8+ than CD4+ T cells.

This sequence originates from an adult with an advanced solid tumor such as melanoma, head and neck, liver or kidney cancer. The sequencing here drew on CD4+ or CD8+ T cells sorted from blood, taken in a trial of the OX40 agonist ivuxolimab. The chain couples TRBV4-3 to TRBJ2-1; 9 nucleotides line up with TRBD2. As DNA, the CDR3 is TGCGCCAGCAGCCAAGGGCGCGGGAGGGGAAATGAGCAGTTCTTC. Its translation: CASSQGRGRGNEQFF.